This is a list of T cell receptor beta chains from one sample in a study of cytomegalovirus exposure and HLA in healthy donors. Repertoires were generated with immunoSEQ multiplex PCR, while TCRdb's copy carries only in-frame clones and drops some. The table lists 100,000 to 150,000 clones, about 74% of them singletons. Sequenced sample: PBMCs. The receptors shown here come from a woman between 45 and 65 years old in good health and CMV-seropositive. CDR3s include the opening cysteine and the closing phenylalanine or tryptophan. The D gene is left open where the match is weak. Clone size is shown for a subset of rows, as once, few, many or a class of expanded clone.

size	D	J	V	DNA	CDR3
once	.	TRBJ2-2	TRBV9	TGTGCCAGCAGCGAGCAGGGGATCACCGGGGAGCTGTTTTTT	CASSEQGITGELFF
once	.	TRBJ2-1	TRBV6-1	TGTGCCAGCAGTGAAGAGGGTAGCGTTAATGAGCAGTTCTTC	CASSEEGSVNEQFF
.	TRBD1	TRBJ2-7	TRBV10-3	TGTGCCATCAAGGGGACAGGGAGCTCCTACGAGCAGTACTTC	CAIKGTGSSYEQYF
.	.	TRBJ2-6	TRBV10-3	TGTGCCATCAGTGAGGCAGGCTCGTCAGGTGGGGCCAACGTCCTGACTTTC	CAISEAGSSGGANVLTF
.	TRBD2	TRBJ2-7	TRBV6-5	TGTGCCAGCAGTTACACGGGACTAGCCGGATCCTACGAGCAGTACTTC	CASSYTGLAGSYEQYF
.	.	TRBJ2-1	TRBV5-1	TGCGCCAGCAGCTCTTGGGGGCAGGAGGACAATGAGCAGTTCTTC	CASSSWGQEDNEQFF
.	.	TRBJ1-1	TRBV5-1	TGCGCCAGCAGCTTGGGCAGACGCGGTACTATGAACACTGAAGCTTTCTTT	CASSLGRRGTMNTEAFF
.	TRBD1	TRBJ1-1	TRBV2	TGTGCCAGCAGTGAAGCGGGACAGTTTTTCACTGAAGCTTTCTTT	CASSEAGQFFTEAFF
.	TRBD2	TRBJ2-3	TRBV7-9	TGTGCCTGCAGCTCACCCTCAGGAGCGGGGCAAGATACGCAGTATTTT	CACSSPSGAGQDTQYF
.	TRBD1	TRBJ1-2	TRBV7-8	TGTGCCAGCAGCTTACTAGACAGGGGAGCTGGCTACACCTTC	CASSLLDRGAGYTF
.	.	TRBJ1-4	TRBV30	TGTGCCTGGAGTAGGGGAGCGGGGGAAAAACTGTTTTTT	CAWSRGAGEKLFF
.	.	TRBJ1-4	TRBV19	TGTGCCAGTAGTATAGGCGGCACCAAGGGAGGGAAACTGTTTTTT	CASSIGGTKGGKLFF
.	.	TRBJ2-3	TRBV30	TGTGCCTGGAGTCCTTCCATACTTGCAGATACGCAGTATTTT	CAWSPSILADTQYF
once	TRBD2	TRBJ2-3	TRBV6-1	TGTGCCAGCAGTGAAATCGTCCTTGCGGGGGGCACAGATACGCAGTATTTT	CASSEIVLAGGTDTQYF
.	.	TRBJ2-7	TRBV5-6	TGTGCCAGCAGCTTGTACGGTTCCTACGAGCAGTACTTC	CASSLYGSYEQYF
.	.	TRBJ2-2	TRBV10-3	TGTGCCATCAGTGGGGGACCGGGGGTGAACACCGGGGAGCTGTTTTTT	CAISGGPGVNTGELFF
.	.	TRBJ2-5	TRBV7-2	TGTGCCAGCAGCTTAGACCCTGAGGCGCAAGAGACCCAGTACTTC	CASSLDPEAQETQYF
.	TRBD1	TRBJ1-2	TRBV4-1	TGCGCCAGCAGCCCGGGACAGGGATACTATGGCTACACCTTC	CASSPGQGYYGYTF
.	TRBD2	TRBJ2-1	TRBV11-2	TGTGCCAGCAGCTTAGGGGGGGCCACTAGCGGGGGCCTCTACAATGAGCAGTTCTTC	CASSLGGATSGGLYNEQFF
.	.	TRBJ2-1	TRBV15	TGTGCCACCAGCAGAGATAAGGGAGGTGAGCAGTTCTTC	CATSRDKGGEQFF
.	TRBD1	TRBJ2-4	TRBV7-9	TGTGCCAGCAGCTCACTCACCCTACAGGGGGCAGCGTACTTC	CASSSLTLQGAAYF
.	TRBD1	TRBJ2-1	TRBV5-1	TGCGCCAGCAGCTTACAGACAGGGGGCTACGGTGATGAGCAGTTCTTC	CASSLQTGGYGDEQFF
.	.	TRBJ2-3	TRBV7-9	TGTGCCAGCAGCTTAGCGGGGGCTAAGGGTGTCTTT	CASSLAGAKGVF
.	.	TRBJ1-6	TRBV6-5	TGTGCCAGCAGTTACTCGGGCGTCCCCACCGATTCACCCCTCCACTTT	CASSYSGVPTDSPLHF
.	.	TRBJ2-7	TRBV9	TGTGCCAGCAGCGTAGGGGGACTCCCGGTCCCTTACGAGCAGTACTTC	CASSVGGLPVPYEQYF
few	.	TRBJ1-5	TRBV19	TGTGCCAGTAGTCCCGGGGGGACACGTGGACAGCCCCAGCATTTT	CASSPGGTRGQPQHF